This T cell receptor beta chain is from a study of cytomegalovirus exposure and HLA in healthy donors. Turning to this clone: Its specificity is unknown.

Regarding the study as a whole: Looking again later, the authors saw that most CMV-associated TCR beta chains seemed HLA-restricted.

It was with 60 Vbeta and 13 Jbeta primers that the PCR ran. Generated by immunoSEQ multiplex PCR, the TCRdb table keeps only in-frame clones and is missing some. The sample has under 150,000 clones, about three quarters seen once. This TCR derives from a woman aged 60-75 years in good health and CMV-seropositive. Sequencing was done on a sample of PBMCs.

As DNA, the CDR3 is TGCGCCAGCAGCCAAACAGCGCTCACAGGGCGCGAGCAGTACTTC. Translating gives CASSQTALTGREQYF. The chain couples TRBV4-1 to TRBJ2-7; D may be TRBD1 (6 bases). Germline V gene lookup returns CDR1 MGHRA and CDR2 YSYEKL. The CDR3 sequence is 15 residues long. V shed 2 bases and J shed 6 bases, with 17 bases lying between them.